The present entry profiles one TCR beta chain with its context. Its antigen remains unidentified. V shed 0 bases and J shed 7 bases, with 13 bases lying between them. Germline lookup yields CDR1 MGHRA and CDR2 YSYEKL. The CDR3 runs 15 residues. TCRdb's copy holds only in-frame clones and misses some; the assay was immunoSEQ multiplex PCR. The table lists some 60,000 clones, 95% to 96% of them singletons. The entry originates in a study of cytomegalovirus exposure and HLA in healthy donors. Study-wide results and caveats: The listing of 150 or so TCR beta chains classed them as cytomegalovirus-associated. The classifier was said to identify cytomegalovirus status with high specificity and sensitivity. Most TCR sequences were uncommon, yet certain public TCRs appeared in many donors. In a later analysis, first-cohort TCR clusters were found to tend to co-occur in the approximately 110 validation repertoires.

Sequencing input: PBMCs. The sequence derives from a man between 18 and 35 years old in good health and CMV-seronegative. V gene TRBV4-1 combines with J gene TRBJ2-1, with D perhaps matching TRBD2 (5 bases). Written as DNA, the CDR3 is TGCGCCAGCAGCCAAGATTATGGTCGGGGAAATGAGCAGTTCTTC. Its translation: CASSQDYGRGNEQFF.